These 3 T cell receptor beta chains share one sample of origin, sequenced in a study of blood T cell repertoires in COVID-19. TCRdb keeps only in-frame clones here, not all; method: immunoSEQ multiplex PCR. The sample shows approximately 300,000 clones, 75% to 90% of them seen only once. Sequencing was done on a sample of peripheral blood. These receptors were taken from a woman between 50 and 59 years old who had recovered from COVID-19.

The chain has TRBV6-2 or TRBV6-3 and TRBJ2-7; 10 nucleotides match TRBD1. The CDR3 loop spans 15 amino acids. V was pared by 5 bases and J by 2 bases, with 6 bases of the junction left unmatched. CDR1 is MNHEY, CDR2 SVGEGT, per germline. CDR3 residues: CASSEDRGRTYEQYF. The CDR3 DNA sequence: TGTGCCAGCAGTGAGGACAGGGGGAGAACCTACGAGCAGTACTTC.

The chain links TRBV19 to TRBJ1-2, with D maybe TRBD1 (5 bases). Germline-derived CDR1 and CDR2 are LNHDA and SQIVND (reference sequence). The CDR3 covers 15 residues. With 1 base removed from V and 2 bases from J, the gap between germline ends came to 11 bases. The DNA for the CDR3 is TGTGCCAGTAGTATAGTGGGGGGGAAGAACTATGGCTACACCTTC. Amino acid sequence: CASSIVGGKNYGYTF.

The chain recombines TRBV4-2 with TRBJ1-4, with 12 bases that match TRBD1. The V segment lost 1 base and the J segment 3 bases; nucleotides outside the gene matches: 9. CDR1 is LGHNA and CDR2 is YNFKEQ in the germline V gene. This CDR3 comprises 19 residues. The CDR3 sequence is CASSQVRGQGAIANEKLFF. The CDR3 DNA reads TGTGCCAGCAGCCAAGTGCGGGGACAGGGGGCAATTGCTAATGAAAAACTGTTTTTT.